These 7 T cell receptor beta chains were sequenced from one sample in a study of T cells in Graves' hyperthyroidism and ophthalmopathy. RNA transcripts provided the source from which TCR beta CDR3 regions were amplified. The primer set for the first-round RT-PCR of the TCR CDR3 was HTBI. TCRdb re-called the multiplex PCR reads through MiXCR, storing one row per CDR3 protein. The sample records approximately 370,000 distinct CDR3 sequences, just under 15% being singletons. Sequences were obtained from blood. The receptors come from a woman aged 30 to 39 with Graves' hyperthyroidism.

This clonotype has only a few counts. This chain links TRBV7-8 with TRBJ2-7; D possibly corresponds to TRBD1 (6 bases). CDR1 SGHVS and CDR2 FQNEAQ come from the germline V gene. The CDR3 has 15 residues. V dropped 1 base and J dropped 2 bases, with 12 bases sitting between them. CDR3 nucleotides: TGTGCCAGCAGCTTAGTCAGGGGATCTACCTACGAGCAGTACTTC. Residues: CASSLVRGSTYEQYF.

This clonotype was counted many times. The chain employs TRBV28 and TRBJ1-5; no definite D call. Germline V gene data show CDR1 as MDHEN and CDR2 as SYDVKM. With 3 bases removed from V and 2 bases from J, the gap between germline ends came to 8 bases. CDR3 length: 14 amino acids. CDR3 sequence (DNA): TGTGCCAGCAGTTTGGGGATGGGCAATCAGCCCCAGCATTTT. This codes for CASSLGMGNQPQHF.

The chain uses TRBV6-1 and TRBJ1-1, with 8 bases identical to TRBD1. The CDR3 loop spans 14 amino acids. Germline CDR1 and CDR2: MNHNS and SASEGT. V trimming: 7 bases; J trimming: 5 bases; junction bases outside the gene matches: 9. CDR3 loop: CASTQGASGTEAFF. CDR3 in DNA: TGTGCCAGCACGCAGGGGGCGAGTGGTACTGAAGCTTTCTTT.

A word on this clonotype: A much larger clone sits a single nucleotide away, making a read error possible. The chain combines TRBV5-1 with TRBJ2-3; D uncertain. The CDR3 is 15 residues long. Germline V lookup: CDR1 SGHRS, CDR2 YFSETQ. Trimming removed 7 bases at V and 3 bases at J, with 18 bases between. This CDR3 reads CASRLKATVTDTQYF. The CDR3 DNA reads as TGCGCCAGCCGCCTCAAAGCGACTGTGACAGATACGCAGTATTTT.

This clonotype was counted between two and nine times. CDR3 loop: CASSTRQSVYGYTF. The CDR3 region has the DNA TGTGCCAGCAGCACCAGACAGAGCGTCTATGGCTACACCTTC. This chain links TRBV11-1 with TRBJ1-2; maybe TRBD1 (5 bases). V dropped 5 bases and J dropped 4 bases, with 14 bases sitting between them. Germline CDR1 reads SGHAT; CDR2 reads FQDESV (reference sequence). This CDR3 region has 14 residues.

Many counts were recorded for this clonotype. The chain combines TRBV20-1 with TRBJ2-5, with 12 nucleotides matching TRBD2. The germline CDR1 and CDR2 sequences are DFQATT and SNEGSKA (reference sequence). Germline trimming cut 6 bases from V and 3 bases from J; bases unmatched to any gene: 5. This CDR3 contains 14 residues. The CDR3 DNA follows: TGCAGTGCCTCCCGGACTAGCGGGAAAGAGACCCAGTACTTC. Protein sequence: CSASRTSGKETQYF.

As concerns this clonotype: A much larger clone differs from this one at a single base, so this may be a read error. The V and J genes are TRBV6-1 and TRBJ2-7; D is unresolved. The J call may not be correct, given that the DNA end is closer to TRBJ2-1. The CDR3 runs to 12 residues. The germline CDR1 and CDR2 sequences are MNHNS and SASEGT. This CDR3 is CASSEYGYEQFF. The CDR3 DNA reads TGTGCCAGCAGTGAATACGGCTACGAGCAGTTCTTC.